The rows below give T cell receptor beta chains drawn from one sample of a study of OX40 agonist ivuxolimab in advanced cancers. Profiled with immunoSEQ multiplex PCR; TCRdb holds only in-frame clones, not every one. The sample carries about 75,000 clones, 85% recorded once. The source was CD4+ or CD8+ T cells sorted from blood, collected in a trial of the OX40 agonist ivuxolimab. All receptors come from an adult with an advanced solid tumor such as melanoma, head and neck, liver or kidney cancer. Both conserved end residues are part of each CDR3. The D gene is left open where the match is weak. Not all rows give a size; the values are once, few, many and, for expanded clones, a class.

V gene	J gene	clone size	D gene	CDR3 DNA	CDR3 protein
TRBV29-1	TRBJ2-2	-	TRBD2	TGCAGCGTTGAACCTAGCGGCACCGGGGAGCTGTTTTTT	CSVEPSGTGELFF
TRBV5-1	TRBJ2-1	-	-	TGCGCCAGCAGCTTCCAGGGTGGGTATGAGCAGTTCTTC	CASSFQGGYEQFF
TRBV7-9	TRBJ1-3	once	TRBD1	TGTGCCAGCAGCTCCTGGGACAGGTTACTCTCTGGAAACACCATATATTTT	CASSSWDRLLSGNTIYF
TRBV19	TRBJ2-7	-	-	TGTGCCAGTAGTACCCGGGGAGGGGGCGCCGTGATCTACGAGCAGTACTTC	CASSTRGGGAVIYEQYF
TRBV7-2	TRBJ1-1	-	-	TGTGCCAGCAGCAGCTCCGGCAGGCTTATGAACACTGAAGCTTTCTTT	CASSSSGRLMNTEAFF
TRBV11-1	TRBJ1-3	-	-	TGTGCCAGCAGCTTAGCCTCCGGGACTCCTCATTTT	CASSLASGTPHF
TRBV29-1	TRBJ2-7	-	TRBD2	TGCAGCGTCTCTCATGGGACTAGCTTCTCCGAGCAGTACTTC	CSVSHGTSFSEQYF
TRBV28	TRBJ2-7	-	-	TGTGCCAGCAGTACACCCGGGACAACCTACGAGCAGTACTTC	CASSTPGTTYEQYF
TRBV20-1	TRBJ2-4	-	-	TGCAGTGCGGCCAGGGGATACATTCAGTACTTC	CSAARGYIQYF
TRBV7-9	TRBJ2-3	few	-	TGTGCCAGCTCCCAGGGCACAGATACGCAGTATTTT	CASSQGTDTQYF
TRBV11-3	TRBJ2-1	-	-	TGTGCCAGCAGCACGACAGTTTACAATGAGCAGTTCTTC	CASSTTVYNEQFF
TRBV6-5	TRBJ2-7	-	-	TGTGCCAGCAGTTATTGTATCAGAACAGTCTCCTACGAGCAGTACTTC	CASSYCIRTVSYEQYF
TRBV19	TRBJ2-1	-	TRBD1	TGTGCCAGTAGTAAAGGGGGACAGGGGGCTGTATATGAGCAGTTCTTC	CASSKGGQGAVYEQFF
TRBV13	TRBJ2-2	-	TRBD2	TGTGCCAGCAGCGGGCCCAGGTTGGCGGGGGTCGGGGAGCTGTTTTTT	CASSGPRLAGVGELFF
TRBV7-9	TRBJ2-7	-	-	TGTGCCAGCAGCTCCAGTACCCGGGCCTACGAGCAGTACTTC	CASSSSTRAYEQYF
TRBV19	TRBJ2-4	-	-	TGTGCCAGTAGTATGTGGGACTTACAGCCACAGAACATTCAGTACTTC	CASSMWDLQPQNIQYF
TRBV5-4	TRBJ2-1	-	TRBD2	TGTGCCAGCAGCCCCTATGGGACTAGCGGGGACAATGAGCAGTTCTTC	CASSPYGTSGDNEQFF
TRBV19	TRBJ2-2	-	-	TGTGCCAGTAGTATACGGGGAAACACCGGGGAGCTGTTTTTT	CASSIRGNTGELFF
TRBV5-1	TRBJ1-4	-	-	TGCGCCAGCAGCTTGGCTGGATCAACTAATGAAAAACTGTTTTTT	CASSLAGSTNEKLFF
TRBV10-3	TRBJ1-2	-	TRBD1	TGTGCCATCAGTGAGTCGCGGTCGCAGGGGGCGGAGGTTGGCTACACCTTC	CAISESRSQGAEVGYTF
TRBV7-9	TRBJ2-2	-	-	TGTGCCAGCAGTAGCCGGGACACCTCAACGGGCGGGGAGCTGTTTTTT	CASSSRDTSTGGELFF
TRBV19	TRBJ2-3	-	-	TGTGCCAGTAGTATGGGAGTCAACACTATGACGCAGTATTTT	CASSMGVNTMTQYF
TRBV6-1	TRBJ1-1	-	TRBD1	TGTGCCAGCAGTGAACGCTCCCGGGACAGGGGGCCTACTGAAGCTTTCTTT	CASSERSRDRGPTEAFF
TRBV6-5	TRBJ1-5	-	-	TGTGCCAGCACGGACAGCAATCAGCCCCAGCATTTT	CASTDSNQPQHF
TRBV7-9	TRBJ1-2	once	-	TGTGCCAGCAGCTCGGGGTTCCTTAACTATGGCTACACCTTC	CASSSGFLNYGYTF
TRBV6-4	TRBJ2-7	-	TRBD2	TGTGCCAGCAGCGCACTAGCGGGAGCTTCCTACGAGCAGTACTTC	CASSALAGASYEQYF
TRBV28	TRBJ2-1	-	TRBD2	TGTGCCAGCAGTTTGTTAGCGGGAGGCTACAATGAGCAGTTCTTC	CASSLLAGGYNEQFF
TRBV5-1	TRBJ1-6	-	TRBD1	TGCGCCAGCAGCGACAGACAGGGGGCCTATAATTCACCCCTCCACTTT	CASSDRQGAYNSPLHF
TRBV10-3	TRBJ2-7	-	TRBD2	TGTGCCATCAGCCGAGATAGAGCGGGAGCCCAGTACTTC	CAISRDRAGAQYF
TRBV29-1	TRBJ1-2	medium-sized	-	TGCAGCGTTGTGCGGTCCAACTATGGCTACACCTTC	CSVVRSNYGYTF
TRBV28	TRBJ2-1	-	-	TGTGCCAGCAGAACGACAGGTTTTTGGAATGAGCAGTTCTTC	CASRTTGFWNEQFF
TRBV6-5	TRBJ1-2	-	-	TGTGCCAGCAGCCCTGGACAGCCATATTACTATGGCTACACCTTC	CASSPGQPYYYGYTF
TRBV5-4	TRBJ2-1	-	-	TGTGCCAGCAGCTTGGACACGAACAATGAGCAGTTCTTC	CASSLDTNNEQFF
TRBV28	TRBJ2-7	-	-	TGTGCCAGCAGTTCCCCAAGCGGGCCCACCTACGAGCAGTACTTC	CASSSPSGPTYEQYF
TRBV11-2	TRBJ2-7	-	-	TGTGCCAGCAGCGAATTACACAGGGACGAGCAGTACTTC	CASSELHRDEQYF
TRBV19	TRBJ1-1	-	-	TGTGCCAGTAGTTATGACACGAACACTGAAGCTTTCTTT	CASSYDTNTEAFF
TRBV27	TRBJ2-3	-	TRBD2	TGTGCCAGCAGTTTAGGAAGCGGGAGCGCAGATACGCAGTATTTT	CASSLGSGSADTQYF
TRBV6-1	TRBJ2-5	-	-	TGTGCCAGCACCCGAGTGAGGAGCGGAGAGACCCAGTACTTC	CASTRVRSGETQYF
TRBV2	TRBJ2-7	-	TRBD2	TGTGCCAGCACCCGGGGGGGGACCTACGAGCAGTACTTC	CASTRGGTYEQYF
TRBV5-1	TRBJ2-1	-	TRBD2	TGCGCCAGCAGCTTACTAGCGGGAGTAGTCAACAATGAGCAGTTCTTC	CASSLLAGVVNNEQFF
TRBV21-1	TRBJ2-1	-	-	TGTGCCAGCAGCAAAGGGCGCCTAGCGGCTTACAATGAGCAGTTCTTC	CASSKGRLAAYNEQFF
TRBV19	TRBJ1-4	-	-	TGTGCCGCTGCGGAGCAGGGGTCTAATGAAAAACTGTTTTTT	CAAAEQGSNEKLFF